What follows are 7 T cell receptor beta chains derived from one specimen sequenced in a study of blood T cell repertoires in COVID-19 (TCRdb year 2020). The library came from the immunoSEQ multiplex PCR assay. TCRdb provides this immuneACCESS table in a form limited to in-frame rearrangements. Some clones are lacking; in checked studies, under half of them reflect an unresolved V gene, and why the rest are absent is not known. The sample table lists about 170,000 clones, roughly four fifths of them with a count of one. The top ten constitute 6% to 9% of the sample. The sequenced sample consisted of peripheral blood. All receptors derive from a middle-aged man who had recovered from COVID-19.

CDR3 in amino acids: CASSPGQGFYEQYF. The CDR3 nucleotides read TGTGCCAGCAGCCCGGGACAGGGGTTCTACGAGCAGTACTTC. The chain joins TRBV11-3 to TRBJ2-7, with 10 bases lining up with TRBD1. V shed 5 bases, J shed 3 bases, and the junction held 4 bases outside the gene matches. From germline, CDR1 is SGHNT and CDR2 YENEEA. CDR3 length equals 14 residues.

The V gene is TRBV11-3, the J gene TRBJ2-1, with TRBD1 matching 7 bases. Looked up from germline, CDR1 is SGHNT and CDR2 is YENEEA. V lost 4 bases and J lost 3; bases outside the gene matches: 3. The CDR3 totals 14 residues. CDR3 DNA: TGTGCCAGCAGCTCCCGGGACAGCTACAATGAGCAGTTCTTC. As protein: CASSSRDSYNEQFF.

The CDR3 loop is CASSSAGEGTDTQYF. Here the CDR3 DNA reads TGTGCCAGCAGCTCAGCGGGGGAGGGCACAGATACGCAGTATTTT. The chain employs TRBV5-4 and TRBJ2-3; 8 bases agree with TRBD2. CDR3 length: 15 amino acids. V trimming: 3 bases; J trimming: 1 base; junction bases outside the gene matches: 4. From germline, CDR1 is SGHNT and CDR2 YYREEE (reference sequence).

This clone was recorded only once. The chain recombines TRBV9 with TRBJ2-7; the D is unclear. V dropped 7 bases and J dropped 4 bases, with 9 bases sitting between them. The V gene's germline CDR1 is SGDLS and CDR2 YYNGEE. The CDR3 spans 11 residues. CDR3 sequence (DNA): TGTGCCAGCCGATATCTATACGAGCAGTACTTC. It codes for CASRYLYEQYF.

This clone was counted a few times. The chain links TRBV5-1 to TRBJ2-5; possible D gene TRBD1, 5 bases. V lost 0 bases to trimming and J lost 5 bases, with 17 bases between them. This CDR3 has 16 residues. Germline V gene lookup returns CDR1 SGHRS and CDR2 YFSETQ. DNA for the CDR3: TGCGCCAGCAGCTTGGGGAGCGAAACAAAGGGGGAGACCCAGTACTTC. It specifies CASSLGSETKGETQYF.

The chain recombines TRBV5-5 with TRBJ2-7; 7 bases align to TRBD1. V trimming: 4 bases; J trimming: 2 bases; junction bases outside the gene matches: 6. The CDR3 is 14 amino acids. Germline V CDR1 and CDR2: SGHKS, YYEKEE (reference sequence). The CDR3 sequence: CASSLWDSTYEQYF. CDR3 nucleotides: TGTGCCAGCAGCCTATGGGACAGCACCTACGAGCAGTACTTC. Using reference TRBV5-5 and TRBJ2-7 for the parts outside the CDR3, the full variable domain is DAGVTQSPTHLIKTRGQQVTLRCSPISGHKSVSWYQQVLGQGPQFIFQYYEKEERGRGNFPDRFSARQFPNYSSELNVNALLLGDSALYLCASSLWDSTYEQYFGPGTRLTVT.

V is TRBV10-3 and J is TRBJ1-2, with 11 bases fitting TRBD1. J lost 1 base, V lost 8 bases, and 9 bases had no gene match. Per germline, CDR1 ENHRY and CDR2 SYGVKD. The CDR3 loop spans 16 amino acids. The chain's CDR3 is CAIGTGTGGFNYGYTF. DNA of the CDR3: TGTGCCATCGGAACCGGGACAGGGGGTTTTAACTATGGCTACACCTTC.